These T cell receptor beta chains were read from a single sample in a study of T cell responses to AZD1222 COVID-19 vaccine. Some clones are missing from TCRdb's copy, which holds only in-frame ones; the method was immunoSEQ multiplex PCR. This table has roughly 120,000 clones, just over 85% appearing once. Sample: peripheral blood, taken on day 0 of AZD1222 vaccination. The receptors here all came from an adult in good health. The CDR3 runs from the conserved cysteine through the conserved F or W.

V	J	length	CDR3
TRBV4-2	TRBJ1-2	13	CASSQDHEYGYTF
TRBV27	TRBJ1-5	13	CASSSILDQPQHF
TRBV6-5	TRBJ1-1	14	CASRYEHTNTEAFF
TRBV7-2	TRBJ2-7	14	CASSFMAYSYEQYF
TRBV7-9	TRBJ1-2	12	CASSFSGWGYTF
TRBV24-1	TRBJ1-2	15	CATSGRQEQSAGYTF
TRBV6-2/TRBV6-3	TRBJ2-1	18	CASSSSPRGTGLRNEQFF
TRBV6-2/TRBV6-3	TRBJ2-2	13	CASSYWETGELFF
TRBV24-1	TRBJ2-1	15	CATSDTAGGYNEQFF
TRBV14	TRBJ1-1	16	CASSQDWGRLNTEAFF
TRBV3-1/TRBV3-2	TRBJ1-2	14	CASSQDDLNYGYTF
TRBV7-2	TRBJ1-1	13	CASFLEGNTEAFF
TRBV7-3	TRBJ1-1	13	CASSSQGRTEAFF
TRBV29-1	TRBJ1-3	14	CSVEATRKGNTIYF
TRBV7-9	TRBJ1-4	15	CASSPQTSTNEKLFF
TRBV28	TRBJ2-7	12	CASSSVTYEQYF
TRBV7-2	TRBJ2-2	12	CASSWGIGELFF
TRBV28	TRBJ1-6	13	CATSSTYNSPLHF
TRBV6-5	TRBJ2-1	15	CASSYLAGFYNEQFF
TRBV6-6	TRBJ1-1	14	CASSSSTGDTEAFF
TRBV7-6	TRBJ1-3	15	CASSGQGAGGNTIYF
TRBV4-2	TRBJ1-1	15	CASSQEDRATTEAFF
TRBV24-1	TRBJ2-5	14	CATSDFPRGETQYF
TRBV7-2	TRBJ2-1	14	CASSPQGARNEQFF
TRBV5-1	TRBJ1-2	16	CASTPTTGLSNYGYTF
TRBV19	TRBJ2-7	18	CASSPFNPSGGKSYEQYF
TRBV29-1	TRBJ2-7	13	CSVVPGGSYEQYF
TRBV30	TRBJ1-1	13	CAWSVVLSTEAFF
TRBV5-1	TRBJ1-2	15	CASSFSGQGLGGYTF
TRBV7-9	TRBJ1-1	12	CAGGQVGTEAFF
TRBV3-1/TRBV3-2	TRBJ1-4	17	CASSQDRGDATNEKLFF
TRBV7-3	TRBJ2-7	13	CASSRTSGVEQYF
TRBV29-1	TRBJ2-7	15	CSAVLSGRGLDEQYF
TRBV7-2	TRBJ2-2	17	CASSLGGGQGAAGELFF
TRBV7-8	TRBJ1-2	13	CASSVTGNYGYTF
TRBV19	TRBJ1-5	14	CASRQGYSNQPQHF
TRBV28	TRBJ1-2	14	CASSLGAASYGYTF
TRBV10-1	TRBJ2-7	15	CASRVTGSLSYEQYF
TRBV11-3	TRBJ2-7	15	CASSLGTGGSYEQYF
TRBV9	TRBJ2-1	18	CASSVGLSGVPSYNEQFF
TRBV19	TRBJ1-6	16	CASKGTQLEDNSPLHF
TRBV5-8	TRBJ2-1	14	CASRQGTSETEQFF
TRBV9	TRBJ1-5	15	CASSATGVSNQPQHF
TRBV6-5	TRBJ1-6	15	CASRPRGQGFSPLHF
TRBV6-2/TRBV6-3	TRBJ1-2	15	CASSDLSGGGYGYTF
TRBV5-4	TRBJ2-3	17	CASSLRASGRMSDTQYF
TRBV19	TRBJ1-1	15	CASSIRTEINTEAFF
TRBV3-1/TRBV3-2	TRBJ2-3	16	CASSQGLARLADTQYF
TRBV7-3	TRBJ2-1	14	CASSWASGVNEQFF
TRBV3-1/TRBV3-2	TRBJ1-2	15	CASRKTGTGGSKNTF
TRBV7-3	TRBJ2-1	18	CASSLTNSGLAGLNEQFF